These 21 T cell receptor beta chains share one sample of origin, sequenced in a study of blood T cell repertoires in COVID-19. Some clones are missing from TCRdb's copy, which holds only in-frame ones; the method was immunoSEQ multiplex PCR. The repertoire holds 70,000 to 80,000 clones, with almost 85% as singletons. The sequenced material came from peripheral blood. Every receptor here comes from a man aged 45 to 65 with acute or convalescent COVID-19.

The chain has TRBV27 and TRBJ2-7, with D maybe TRBD1 (6 bases). The V end was cut by 3 bases, the J end by 6 bases, with 15 bases between. Per germline, CDR1 MNHEY and CDR2 SMNVEV (reference sequence). The CDR3 is 14 amino acids. CDR3 sequence reads: CASSFGTGSGEQYF. In DNA, the CDR3 is TGTGCCAGCAGTTTTGGTACAGGGAGTGGCGAGCAGTACTTC.

This chain joins TRBV4-3 and TRBJ2-1; D not certain. V gave up 0 bases and J gave up 5 bases, with 5 bases separating them. Germline-derived CDR1 and CDR2 are LGHNA and YSLEER. The CDR3 has 13 amino acids. The CDR3 bases are TGCGCCAGCAGCCAAGAGATAGACAATGAGCAGTTCTTC. This encodes CASSQEIDNEQFF.

The rearrangement joins TRBV29-1 to TRBJ1-5; D remains ambiguous. CDR3 length: 13 residues. Germline V lookup: CDR1 SQVTM, CDR2 ANQGSEA. V lost 0 bases and J lost 7, with 10 bases in between. CDR3 loop: CSVEDGFGQPQHF. CDR3 coding DNA: TGCAGCGTTGAAGACGGCTTCGGGCAGCCCCAGCATTTT.

The chain couples TRBV7-2 to TRBJ1-5, with 7 nucleotides matching TRBD1. Germline CDR1 reads SGHTA; CDR2 reads FQGNSA. V shed 1 base and J 13 bases; nucleotides not matched to a gene: 16. This CDR3 spans 16 amino acids. The CDR3 loop reads CASSLVGGGTANQQHF. CDR3 in DNA: TGTGCCAGCAGCTTAGTCGGTGGGGGGACAGCAAACCAGCAGCATTTT.

This clone was detected only once. The gene calls are TRBV7-8 and TRBJ1-1; tentatively, D is TRBD1 (5 bases). This CDR3 spans 12 amino acids. V was clipped by 4 bases and J by 11 bases, with 14 bases between them. Germline CDR1 reads SGHVS; CDR2 reads FQNEAQ. The CDR3 here is CASSSLGRAAFF. CDR3 coding DNA: TGTGCCAGCAGCTCCCTGGGCAGGGCTGCTTTCTTT.

The chain joins TRBV24-1 to TRBJ2-1; 9 nucleotides align to TRBD2. This CDR3 is 16 amino acids long. Losses at the gene ends were 2 bases for V and 5 bases for J; bases not matched to a gene: 6. The germline gives CDR1 KGHDR, CDR2 SFDVKD. Here the CDR3 reads CATSDSSREGDNEQFF. The DNA of the CDR3 is TGTGCCACCAGTGATTCGTCGCGGGAGGGAGACAATGAGCAGTTCTTC.

V usage is TRBV6-5 and J usage is TRBJ1-2, with 7 bases matching TRBD1. Unmatched junction bases numbered 12, after V lost 6 bases and J lost 5 bases. Germline CDR1 reads MNHEY; CDR2 reads SVGAGI. The length of the CDR3 is 15 residues. In nucleotides, the CDR3 is TGTGCCAGCAGCCCAGGGGGTTCGAAGGTATATGGCTACACCTTC. It codes for CASSPGGSKVYGYTF.

This rearrangement joins TRBV5-6 to TRBJ1-6; TRBD1 matches at 7 bases. Germline trimming cut 5 bases from V and 14 bases from J; bases unmatched to any gene: 13. Germline lookup yields CDR1 SGHDT and CDR2 YYEEEE. The CDR3 covers 14 residues. CDR3 nucleotide sequence: TGTGCCAGCAGTTGGGGGACAGCCGAGTTGGCCCTCCACTTT. Its protein product is CASSWGTAELALHF.

V and J are TRBV5-4 and TRBJ2-2; the D gene is possibly TRBD1 (5 bases). V lost 3 bases and J 9 bases, leaving 12 bases between the germline ends. Germline CDR1 SGHNT, CDR2 YYREEE (reference sequence). CDR3 length: 13 amino acids. Here the CDR3 reads CASSYSGSRELFF. CDR3 bases: TGTGCCAGCAGCTATTCAGGGTCACGGGAGCTGTTTTTT.

V is TRBV7-2 and J is TRBJ2-3; 10 bases agree with TRBD1. J was trimmed by 3 bases and V by 3 bases; bases with no gene match: 3. The CDR3 covers 15 residues. Germline CDR1 and CDR2: SGHTA and FQGNSA. This chain's CDR3 is CASSFRDRGTDTQYF. The DNA for the CDR3 is TGTGCCAGCAGCTTCCGGGACAGGGGAACAGATACGCAGTATTTT.

This clone turned up a few times. J is TRBJ2-3 and V is TRBV6-5, with D perhaps matching TRBD2 (6 bases). V lost 7 bases and J lost 4, with 12 bases in between. CDR1 MNHEY and CDR2 SVGAGI come from the germline V gene. The CDR3 totals 13 residues. The chain's CDR3 is CASTNPGADTQYF. DNA of the CDR3: TGTGCCAGCACCAACCCGGGGGCAGATACGCAGTATTTT.

This chain joins TRBV9 and TRBJ2-1; 12 nucleotides align to TRBD2. The CDR3 has 16 residues. Germline V gives CDR1 SGDLS, CDR2 YYNGEE. The ends lost 0 bases at V and 6 bases at J; junction bases unmatched: 4. The DNA for the CDR3 is TGTGCCAGCAGCGTAGAGGCACTAGCGGGAGGCAATGAGCAGTTCTTC. It specifies CASSVEALAGGNEQFF.

V is TRBV27 and J is TRBJ1-2, with 9 nucleotides matching TRBD1. CDR1 is MNHEY and CDR2 is SMNVEV in the germline V gene (reference sequence). The CDR3 is made up of 14 amino acids. After removal of 4 bases from V and 5 bases from J, the junction contained 5 bases not matched to a gene. The CDR3 here is CASSSPGQGYGYTF. The CDR3 DNA reads as TGTGCCAGCAGTTCGCCGGGACAGGGATATGGCTACACCTTC.

The chain combines TRBV5-8 with TRBJ1-4; D unresolved. The CDR3 is 17 amino acids. Germline loops: CDR1 SGHTS, CDR2 YDEGEE. Trimming pared 1 base from V and 3 bases from J, leaving 16 bases between. The CDR3 nucleotides are TGTGCCAGCAGCTTGCCCGGGGAGGTCTACCCTAATGAAAAACTGTTTTTT. Translated: CASSLPGEVYPNEKLFF.

CDR3 protein: CASRHPGTSGSYEQFF. CDR3 DNA: TGTGCCAGTAGACATCCCGGGACTAGCGGGAGTTATGAGCAGTTCTTC. This chain uses TRBV19 with TRBJ2-1, with 14 bases that match TRBD2. This CDR3 comprises 16 residues. Germline V lookup: CDR1 LNHDA, CDR2 SQIVND (reference sequence). The trim removed 6 bases at V and 8 bases at J, leaving 9 bases unmatched.

The genes are TRBV6-5 and TRBJ1-4; TRBD1 agrees at 10 bases. The CDR3 spans 15 residues. The trim removed 6 bases at V and 8 bases at J, leaving 9 bases unmatched. Germline lookup yields CDR1 MNHEY and CDR2 SVGAGI. CDR3 coding DNA: TGTGCCAGCAGAAAAGGGACAGGGGTACGGGAAAAACTGTTTTTT. Translation gives CASRKGTGVREKLFF.

This chain links TRBV21-1 with TRBJ1-6. TRBV21-1 represents a pseudogene. This CDR3 comprises 15 residues. CDR3 sequence (DNA): TGTGCCAGCAGCAAGGCCGGTCGGGTCTTTTCACCCCTCCACTTT. Translation: CASSKAGRVFSPLHF.

The chain has TRBV7-2 and TRBJ1-1; no definite D call. Germline values: CDR1 SGHTA, CDR2 FQGNSA. This CDR3 region has 13 residues. With 5 bases removed from V and 5 bases from J, the gap between germline ends came to 12 bases. The CDR3 spells CASSLGFRTEAFF. The CDR3 nucleotides read TGTGCCAGCAGCCTCGGGTTCCGAACTGAAGCTTTCTTT.

This chain joins TRBV20-1 and TRBJ2-1, with D tentatively TRBD2 (5 bases). The CDR3 is 16 residues long. Trimming took 3 bases from V and 0 from J, leaving 15 bases between them. The V gene's germline CDR1 is DFQATT and CDR2 SNEGSKA (reference sequence). This CDR3 is CSASGFLASSYNEQFF. DNA of the CDR3: TGCAGTGCTAGTGGTTTCTTAGCGAGCTCCTACAATGAGCAGTTCTTC.

The genes are TRBV6-1 and TRBJ2-3, with D possibly being TRBD2 (5 bases). The CDR3 consists of 14 residues. Germline V lookup: CDR1 MNHNS, CDR2 SASEGT. Trimming took 1 base from V and 3 from J, leaving 8 bases between them. As DNA, the CDR3 is TGTGCCAGCAGTGAAGAGAGGGTGACAGATACGCAGTATTTT. It is translated as CASSEERVTDTQYF.

The V and J genes are TRBV20-1 and TRBJ1-5; TRBD1 aligns across 8 bases. CDR3 length: 19 amino acids. Germline values: CDR1 DFQATT, CDR2 SNEGSKA (reference sequence). Germline trimming cut 3 bases from V and 5 bases from J; bases unmatched to any gene: 21. The CDR3 reads CSASSPLVGPTGDHQPQHF. CDR3 DNA sequence: TGCAGTGCTAGTTCACCCTTAGTGGGTCCGACAGGGGACCATCAGCCCCAGCATTTT.